These 27 T cell receptor beta chains originate from one sample sequenced in a study of T cell responses to AZD1222 COVID-19 vaccine. Sequencing used immunoSEQ multiplex PCR; TCRdb keeps in-frame clones, though not all of them. There are 140,000 to 150,000 clones in the sample; approximately 94% occur only once, and about 9% lies in the top ten. The starting material was peripheral blood, obtained on day 0 of AZD1222 vaccination. Every receptor here comes from an adult in good health.

V usage is TRBV27 and J usage is TRBJ1-5; D gene unclear. V was shortened by 6 bases and J by 0 bases, with 9 bases between the two germline ends. The CDR3 is made up of 14 amino acids. Germline CDR1 is MNHEY and CDR2 is SMNVEV (reference sequence). The CDR3 bases are TGTGCCAGCAGGAAGGGCACTAGCAATCAGCCCCAGCATTTT. This translates into CASRKGTSNQPQHF.

The rearrangement links TRBV3-1 (or the pseudogene TRBV3-2) to TRBJ1-2; TRBD1 is a possible D gene (6 bases). CDR1 and CDR2 (germline): LGHDT, YNNKEL (reference sequence). The CDR3 has 14 amino acids. Trimming removed 4 bases from V and 3 bases from J, with 12 bases in between. CDR3 sequence reads: CASSLKGGDYGYTF. The CDR3 nucleotides read TGTGCCAGCAGCCTAAAAGGGGGGGACTATGGCTACACCTTC.

This chain joins TRBV12-3 or TRBV12-4 and TRBJ1-1; no firm D call. The CDR3 contains 11 residues. The V and J ends lost 3 bases and 6 bases respectively, with 5 bases between them. CDR3 DNA sequence: TGTGCCAGCAGTTTCCGGGCTGAAGCTTTCTTT. Translation: CASSFRAEAFF.

The chain links TRBV14 to TRBJ1-2, with D hard to call. CDR3 length equals 18 residues. Germline lookup yields CDR1 SGHDN and CDR2 FVKESK. Trimming took 1 base from V and 3 from J, leaving 21 bases between them. CDR3 sequence reads: CASSQVALFGAKHYGYTF. CDR3 DNA: TGTGCCAGCAGCCAAGTGGCTCTTTTTGGAGCTAAGCACTATGGCTACACCTTC.

The chain employs TRBV7-9 and TRBJ1-2; D gene uncertain. Trimming pared 1 base from V and 6 bases from J, leaving 12 bases between. The CDR3 consists of 14 residues. Germline assignment: CDR1 SEHNR and CDR2 FQNEAQ (reference sequence). CDR3 sequence (DNA): TGTGCCAGCAGCTTAGTAGGAGGAACAAATGGCTACACCTTC. Its protein is CASSLVGGTNGYTF.

This chain joins TRBV30 and TRBJ1-4; D not resolved. With 5 bases removed from V and 10 bases from J, the gap between germline ends came to 17 bases. From germline, CDR1 is GTSNPN and CDR2 SVGIG (reference sequence). The CDR3 is 13 amino acids. This chain's CDR3 is CAWGNGAPGKLFF. The CDR3 DNA sequence: TGTGCCTGGGGTAACGGAGCCCCCGGAAAACTGTTTTTT.

The chain recombines TRBV6-2 or TRBV6-3 with TRBJ1-3; D remains ambiguous. V lost 0 bases, J lost 2 bases, and 5 bases lay in between. The CDR3 is 14 residues long. Germline CDR1 is MNHEY and CDR2 is SVGEGT. The chain's CDR3 is CASSYSRAGNTIYF. The CDR3 region has the DNA TGTGCCAGCAGTTACTCCAGAGCTGGAAACACCATATATTTT.

CDR3 region: CASSEIGTVAISPLHF. CDR3 coding DNA: TGTGCCAGCAGTGAAATTGGGACAGTGGCGATCTCACCCCTCCACTTT. The chain has TRBV6-1 and TRBJ1-6, with 7 bases identical to TRBD1. The CDR3 totals 16 residues. V lost 2 bases to trimming and J lost 10 bases; unmatched junction nucleotides: 11. The germline gives CDR1 MNHNS, CDR2 SASEGT.

This clone has just one count. This rearrangement joins TRBV6-1 to TRBJ1-2; D gene ambiguous. With 1 base removed from V and 0 bases from J, the gap between germline ends came to 15 bases. The germline CDR1 and CDR2 sequences are MNHNS and SASEGT. This CDR3 comprises 17 residues. The CDR3, as DNA: TGTGCCAGCAGTGAAGGATGGGGAGGGTTTACTAACTATGGCTACACCTTC. Translated: CASSEGWGGFTNYGYTF.

The J gene is TRBJ2-5, the V gene TRBV11-1, with D maybe TRBD1 (5 bases). Trimming stripped 1 base from V and 7 bases from J, with 13 bases between. The CDR3 is made up of 14 amino acids. Germline CDR1 and CDR2: SGHAT and FQDESV (reference sequence). The CDR3 DNA reads as TGTGCCAGCAGCTTAGGCGGACACGGTGGGACCCAGTACTTC. It encodes CASSLGGHGGTQYF.

The V call is TRBV7-9, the J call TRBJ1-2; no definite D call. CDR3 length: 13 amino acids. Germline V gene lookup returns CDR1 SEHNR and CDR2 FQNEAQ (reference sequence). V was shortened by 4 bases and J by 8 bases, with 14 bases between the two germline ends. CDR3 region: CASSSPEGKGYTF. The CDR3 nucleotides are TGTGCCAGCAGCTCACCCGAAGGGAAGGGCTACACCTTC. Full variable domain (remainder filled in from reference TRBV7-9 and TRBJ1-2): DTGVSQNPRHKITKRGQNVTFRCDPISEHNRLYWYRQTLGQGPEFLTYFQNEAQLEKSRLLSDRFSAERPKGSFSTLEIQRTEQGDSAMYLCASSSPEGKGYTFGSGTRLTVV.

The gene calls are TRBV11-3 and TRBJ2-7; D might be TRBD2 (5 bases). Trimming took off 5 bases at V and 0 bases at J, with 17 bases between the two ends. CDR3 size: 16 residues. Germline V CDR1 and CDR2: SGHNT, YENEEA. The CDR3, as DNA: TGTGCCAGCAGCCGTATGGAGGACGCGAGCTCCTACGAGCAGTACTTC. Amino acids: CASSRMEDASSYEQYF.

The chain recombines TRBV27 with TRBJ2-7; TRBD1 is a possible D gene (6 bases). This CDR3 contains 16 residues. V was cut by 3 bases and J by 0 bases, with 15 bases left in between. CDR1 is MNHEY, CDR2 SMNVEV, per germline (reference sequence). The CDR3 sequence is CASSLVGAGDSYEQYF. The CDR3 DNA reads TGTGCCAGCAGTTTGGTTGGGGCAGGGGACTCCTACGAGCAGTACTTC.

J is TRBJ1-3 and V is TRBV30; D uncertain. In germline, CDR1 is GTSNPN, CDR2 SVGIG (reference sequence). Trimming cost V 4 bases and J 0 bases, with 7 bases left between them. The CDR3 length is 13 residues. The CDR3 region is CAWTGPSGNTIYF. The CDR3 DNA is TGTGCCTGGACTGGGCCCTCTGGAAACACCATATATTTT.

The chain employs TRBV11-2 and TRBJ2-4; TRBD2 agrees at 7 bases. With V trimmed by 3 bases and J by 0 bases, 2 bases remained unmatched. Germline CDR1 is SGHAT and CDR2 is FQNNGV. This CDR3 contains 15 residues. CDR3 amino acids: CASSLGGGAKNIQYF. For the CDR3, the DNA is TGTGCCAGCAGCTTGGGGGGGGGAGCCAAAAACATTCAGTACTTC.

This clone has just a few counts. This rearrangement joins TRBV7-9 to TRBJ1-4; 8 bases map to TRBD1. V was clipped by 6 bases and J by 7 bases; unmatched bases: 7. Looked up from germline, CDR1 is SEHNR and CDR2 is FQNEAQ (reference sequence). This CDR3 is built from 14 residues. DNA of the CDR3: TGTGCCAGCAGTACGACAGGGGCTAGTGAAAAACTGTTTTTT. Its translation: CASSTTGASEKLFF. Full variable domain (remainder filled in from reference TRBV7-9 and TRBJ1-4): DTGVSQNPRHKITKRGQNVTFRCDPISEHNRLYWYRQTLGQGPEFLTYFQNEAQLEKSRLLSDRFSAERPKGSFSTLEIQRTEQGDSAMYLCASSTTGASEKLFFGSGTQLSVL.

This chain connects TRBV7-3 to TRBJ2-1; TRBD2 matches at 8 bases. Germline assignment: CDR1 SGHTA and CDR2 FQGTGA. V gave up 3 bases and J gave up 5 bases; unmatched junction bases: 3. CDR3 length: 14 amino acids. The chain's CDR3 is CASSFGGAHNEQFF. In DNA, the CDR3 is TGTGCCAGCAGCTTCGGGGGGGCCCACAATGAGCAGTTCTTC. The full variable domain, completed using reference TRBV7-3 and TRBJ2-1, is GAGVSQTPSNKVTEKGKYVELRCDPISGHTALYWYRQSLGQGPEFLIYFQGTGAADDSGLPNDRFFAVRPEGSVSTLKIQRTERGDSAVYLCASSFGGAHNEQFFGPGTRLTVL.

On this clone: One end of the junction varies from germline; a read error may be responsible. The chain joins TRBV5-4 to TRBJ1-1; TRBD1 is a possible D gene (5 bases). The CDR3 has 12 residues. Germline CDR1 is SGHNT and CDR2 is YYREEE (reference sequence). CDR3 residues: CASSLVTGRILF. CDR3 sequence (DNA): TGTGCCAGCAGCTTAGTTACGGGACGCATCCTCTTT.

V is TRBV3-1 (or the pseudogene TRBV3-2) and J is TRBJ2-7; tentatively, D is TRBD1 or TRBD2 (5 bases each). From germline, CDR1 is LGHDT and CDR2 YNNKEL (reference sequence). V lost 6 bases to trimming and J lost 2 bases, with 17 bases between them. CDR3 length: 15 amino acids. The CDR3 DNA reads as TGTGCCAGCAGTCCAAAGGGGACGTGGACCTACGAGCAGTACTTC. This gives the protein CASSPKGTWTYEQYF.

The chain uses TRBV7-8 and TRBJ1-2, with D unclear. The ends were cut back, 2 bases at V and 1 base at J, with 17 bases in the middle. Germline V lookup: CDR1 SGHVS, CDR2 FQNEAQ. The CDR3 extends over 17 amino acids. The CDR3 spells CASSLSPTRGLNYGYTF. The CDR3 coding sequence is TGTGCCAGCAGCTTATCCCCCACCCGGGGTCTTAACTATGGCTACACCTTC.

The rearrangement links TRBV4-1 to TRBJ1-3, with D possibly TRBD1 on 5 matching bases. Between the trimmed V and J ends, which lost 5 bases and 0 bases, there was a span of 14 bases. Germline V CDR1 and CDR2: MGHRA, YSYEKL. This CDR3 spans 16 amino acids. The CDR3 bases are TGCGCCAGCAGCGGTTTGGGACGGATCTCTGGAAACACCATATATTTT. It yields the protein CASSGLGRISGNTIYF.

The V and J genes are TRBV9 and TRBJ1-2; D possibly corresponds to TRBD1 (5 bases). The CDR3 is 15 amino acids. Germline CDR1 is SGDLS and CDR2 is YYNGEE. With 2 bases removed from V and 6 bases from J, the gap between germline ends came to 17 bases. The CDR3 DNA reads as TGTGCCAGCAGCGTTCACCCCGGGACGGTGAATGGCTACACCTTC. Amino acid sequence: CASSVHPGTVNGYTF.

CDR3 bases: TGTGCCAGCAGCTCCCCGGGACCCTCCTATAATTCACCCCTCCACTTT. Translating gives CASSSPGPSYNSPLHF. V is TRBV7-9 and J is TRBJ1-6, with a weak D call TRBD1 (5 bases). The CDR3 loop spans 16 amino acids. V was cut by 4 bases and J by 0 bases, with 10 bases left in between. Germline V lookup: CDR1 SEHNR, CDR2 FQNEAQ (reference sequence).

The chain uses TRBV5-6 and TRBJ2-5; D is tentatively TRBD1 or TRBD2 (5 bases each). The CDR3 length is 14 residues. Trimming left V 0 bases short and J 1 base short, with 7 bases between. CDR1 is SGHDT and CDR2 is YYEEEE in the germline V gene. CDR3 sequence (DNA): TGTGCCAGCAGCTTGGGAGGGACCCAAGAGACCCAGTACTTC. Translated, it gives CASSLGGTQETQYF.

The V and J genes are TRBV7-2 and TRBJ2-3; a weak D match, TRBD2 (5 bases). The CDR3 has 13 amino acids. V was shortened by 8 bases and J by 4 bases, with 13 bases between the two germline ends. Germline V CDR1 and CDR2: SGHTA, FQGNSA. This chain's CDR3 is CASEGGASDTQYF. In nucleotides, the CDR3 is TGTGCCAGCGAAGGAGGAGCGTCAGATACGCAGTATTTT.

The V call is TRBV18, the J call TRBJ1-6; 7 positions agree with TRBD1. Germline V gene data show CDR1 as KGHSH and CDR2 as LQKENI. The CDR3 covers 17 residues. J was trimmed by 6 bases and V by 3 bases; bases with no gene match: 11. CDR3 amino acids: CASSPNDRAVGNSPLHF. CDR3 coding DNA: TGTGCCAGCTCACCTAATGACAGGGCTGTGGGTAATTCACCCCTCCACTTT.

The chain carries TRBV14 and TRBJ1-1, with D maybe TRBD1 (6 bases). From germline, CDR1 is SGHDN and CDR2 FVKESK. The CDR3 spans 17 residues. V dropped 1 base and J dropped 3 bases, with 18 bases sitting between them. For the CDR3, the DNA is TGTGCCAGCAGCCAAGTAAAAGGGGGGCAGGGAGACACTGAAGCTTTCTTT. Amino acids: CASSQVKGGQGDTEAFF.